The next 24 T cell receptor beta chains were all read from a single sample in a study of blood T cell repertoires in COVID-19 (dated by TCRdb to about 2020). Library preparation employed the immunoSEQ multiplex PCR assay. The clones in this table, taken by TCRdb from immuneACCESS, are in-frame only. Not every clone is retained; where verified, under half of the shortfall comes from an unresolved V gene, and the cause of the rest is unknown. The sample table lists around 100,000 clones, 87% of them with a count of one. Around 2% of the sample belongs to the ten largest clones. Sequenced sample: peripheral blood. Receptors were obtained from a man between 45 and 60 years old with active COVID-19.

The rearrangement uses TRBV3-1 (or the pseudogene TRBV3-2) and TRBJ2-7, with 10 bases aligning to TRBD1. Germline values: CDR1 LGHDT, CDR2 YNNKEL (reference sequence). The CDR3 is 15 residues long. The ends lost 6 bases at V and 3 bases at J; junction bases unmatched: 8. This chain's CDR3 is CASSHSGTGVYEQYF. DNA for the CDR3: TGTGCCAGCAGTCACAGCGGGACAGGGGTCTACGAGCAGTACTTC.

V and J are TRBV5-6 and TRBJ2-3; TRBD2 aligns across 9 bases. The germline V gene has CDR1 SGHDT and CDR2 YYEEEE. The CDR3 loop spans 16 amino acids. V lost 5 bases to trimming and J lost 0 bases; unmatched junction nucleotides: 7. In DNA form, the CDR3 reads TGTGCCAGCAGTGAGGGTCTAGCGGGGAGCACAGATACGCAGTATTTT. Its protein product is CASSEGLAGSTDTQYF.

The V gene is TRBV6-5, the J gene TRBJ1-6; D might be TRBD1 (6 bases). The CDR3 is 15 amino acids. Germline CDR1 is MNHEY and CDR2 is SVGAGI. Trimming took off 6 bases at V and 6 bases at J, with 15 bases between the two ends. CDR3 nucleotides: TGTGCCAGCAGGGGGGCCGTATGGAGTAATTCACCCCTCCACTTT. Its translation: CASRGAVWSNSPLHF.

V usage is TRBV5-1 and J usage is TRBJ1-1; D remains ambiguous. Trimming cost V 0 bases and J 1 base, with 4 bases left between them. The CDR3 extends over 13 amino acids. Germline CDR1 SGHRS, CDR2 YFSETQ. In DNA, the CDR3 is TGCGCCAGCAGCTTGGCCAAGAACACTGAAGCTTTCTTT. Translated: CASSLAKNTEAFF.

The gene calls are TRBV4-2 and TRBJ2-5, with 12 bases fitting TRBD2. J gave up 5 bases and V 4 bases, and 5 bases lay outside the gene matches. The CDR3 extends over 15 amino acids. Looked up from germline, CDR1 is LGHNA and CDR2 is YNFKEQ. For the CDR3, the DNA is TGTGCCAGCAGCCCCCTAGCGGGAGGGGACGAGACCCAGTACTTC. Protein sequence: CASSPLAGGDETQYF.

The genes are TRBV5-5 and TRBJ1-1, with no clear D. The CDR3 runs to 13 residues. Germline V lookup: CDR1 SGHKS, CDR2 YYEKEE (reference sequence). Trimming pared 0 bases from V and 1 base from J, leaving 4 bases between. As DNA, the CDR3 is TGTGCCAGCAGCTTGGGGGCGAACACTGAAGCTTTCTTT. It codes for CASSLGANTEAFF.

The chain is built from TRBV5-1 and TRBJ1-2, with a weak D call TRBD1 (5 bases). Per germline, CDR1 SGHRS and CDR2 YFSETQ. The V gene lost 5 bases and the J gene lost 4 bases, with 12 bases spanning the gap. The CDR3 runs to 13 residues. CDR3 loop: CASRLLGGYGYTF. The CDR3 nucleotides read TGCGCCAGCAGATTGCTGGGGGGCTATGGCTACACCTTC.

The chain combines TRBV18 with TRBJ2-7; D is perhaps TRBD2 (5 bases). V lost 0 bases and J lost 5, with 5 bases in between. Germline CDR1 KGHSH, CDR2 LQKENI. The CDR3 consists of 12 residues. The DNA of the CDR3 is TGTGCCAGCTCACCACCGAGGGACGAGCAGTACTTC. Translated, it gives CASSPPRDEQYF. Filled out from reference TRBV18 and TRBJ2-7, the complete variable domain reads NAGVMQNPRHLVRRRGQEARLRCSPMKGHSHVYWYRQLPEEGLKFMVYLQKENIIDESGMPKERFSAEFPKEGPSILRIQQVVRGDSAAYFCASSPPRDEQYFGPGTRLTVT.

The CDR3 reads CASSLSGLGHTEAFF. Here the CDR3 DNA reads TGTGCCAGCAGCTTATCGGGGTTAGGGCACACTGAAGCTTTCTTT. The rearrangement links TRBV7-9 to TRBJ1-1; no firm D call. CDR1 is SEHNR and CDR2 is FQNEAQ in the germline V gene (reference sequence). The CDR3 consists of 15 residues. The germline V and J ends were trimmed by 2 bases and 3 bases, with 13 bases remaining between them.

The chain joins TRBV18 to TRBJ1-1, with D possibly being TRBD1 (6 bases). V was cut by 8 bases and J by 1 base, with 14 bases left in between. CDR1 KGHSH and CDR2 LQKENI come from the germline V gene. The CDR3 contains 14 residues. This CDR3 reads CASTTGQPNTEAFF. CDR3 coding DNA: TGTGCCAGCACGACCGGACAGCCGAACACTGAAGCTTTCTTT.

The V gene is TRBV3-1 (or the pseudogene TRBV3-2), the J gene TRBJ1-1, with 7 bases aligning to TRBD1. The CDR3 consists of 16 residues. The V gene end was trimmed by 5 bases and the J gene end by 9 bases; junction bases not matched to a gene: 18. From germline, CDR1 is LGHDT and CDR2 YNNKEL (reference sequence). CDR3 amino acids: CASSLTGAQGARKAFF. The CDR3, as DNA: TGTGCCAGCAGCTTAACAGGGGCCCAGGGTGCCCGAAAAGCTTTCTTT.

This clone was seen once. This chain links TRBV2 with TRBJ2-2; the match to TRBD2 covers 13 bases. Trimming removed 6 bases from V and 7 bases from J; junction bases left unmatched: 8. This CDR3 is built from 16 residues. Germline lookup yields CDR1 SNHLY and CDR2 FYNNEI. This CDR3 reads CASRRGTSGERGELFF. The CDR3 coding sequence is TGTGCCAGCAGGAGGGGGACTAGCGGGGAACGCGGGGAGCTGTTTTTT.

This chain connects TRBV7-2 to TRBJ2-7; D is possibly TRBD1 (5 bases). This CDR3 is 14 amino acids long. V dropped 1 base and J dropped 3 bases, with 10 bases sitting between them. Per germline, CDR1 SGHTA and CDR2 FQGNSA. The CDR3: CASSLGDRYYEQYF. CDR3 DNA: TGTGCCAGCAGCTTAGGAGACAGATACTACGAGCAGTACTTC.

The chain has TRBV19 and TRBJ1-5; D is unresolved. The V gene lost 9 bases and the J gene lost 5 bases, with 8 bases spanning the gap. The germline V gene has CDR1 LNHDA and CDR2 SQIVND (reference sequence). CDR3 length: 11 residues. CDR3: CASGWDQPQHF. The CDR3 coding sequence is TGTGCCAGCGGGTGGGATCAGCCCCAGCATTTT.

The sample holds a few counts of this clone. The gene calls are TRBV5-1 and TRBJ1-1; D is ambiguous. Trimming pared 4 bases from V and 7 bases from J, leaving 14 bases between. Per the germline V gene, CDR1 is SGHRS and CDR2 is YFSETQ. CDR3 size: 13 residues. The CDR3 DNA reads as TGCGCCAGCAGCCCCGGAGCGGGATTTGAAGCTTTCTTT. Translated, it gives CASSPGAGFEAFF.

This chain connects TRBV5-4 to TRBJ2-7; the D gene is possibly TRBD2 (6 bases). Germline V lookup: CDR1 SGHNT, CDR2 YYREEE (reference sequence). This CDR3 is built from 13 residues. Trimming stripped 0 bases from V and 5 bases from J, with 9 bases between. The CDR3 DNA follows: TGTGCCAGCAGCTTGGTGGGGGGAAACGAGCAGTACTTC. It yields the protein CASSLVGGNEQYF.

Relative to its sample, this clone is medium-sized. The CDR3 DNA reads as TGTGCCAGCAGCTTAGCTACGGGACAGGGCTACGAGCAGTACTTC. It encodes CASSLATGQGYEQYF. The chain recombines TRBV7-2 with TRBJ2-7, with 9 bases lining up with TRBD1. This CDR3 has 15 residues. Germline CDR1 is SGHTA and CDR2 is FQGNSA. Germline trimming cut 0 bases from V and 3 bases from J; bases unmatched to any gene: 3.

The V and J genes are TRBV5-1 and TRBJ2-1; TRBD2 matches 8 bases. V lost 0 bases to trimming and J lost 8 bases; unmatched junction nucleotides: 10. Germline V lookup: CDR1 SGHRS, CDR2 YFSETQ. The CDR3 spans 16 residues. In DNA form, the CDR3 reads TGCGCCAGCAGCTTGGCCCGGGGGGGCCTCGACGATGAGCAGTTCTTC. This gives the protein CASSLARGGLDDEQFF.

The table lists this clone with a few counts. V is TRBV21-1 and J is TRBJ2-3; the D call in the table, TRBD2, was not verified against the DNA. TRBV21-1 is given as a pseudogene. The CDR3 extends over 15 amino acids. The CDR3 region is CASSKGGTSTDTQYF. The CDR3 bases are TGTGCCAGCAGCAAAGGCGGGACGAGCACAGATACGCAGTATTTT.

The gene calls are TRBV5-1 and TRBJ1-4; 9 positions agree with TRBD1. The CDR3 has 18 residues. After removal of 4 bases from V and 1 base from J, the junction contained 11 bases not matched to a gene. Germline V lookup: CDR1 SGHRS, CDR2 YFSETQ. The chain's CDR3 is CASSQGSDRGRTNEKLFF. CDR3 nucleotide sequence: TGCGCCAGCAGCCAGGGATCGGACAGGGGAAGAACTAATGAAAAACTGTTTTTT. The whole variable domain, filled in from reference TRBV5-1 and TRBJ1-4, reads KAGVTQTPRYLIKTRGQQVTLSCSPISGHRSVSWYQQTPGQGLQFLFEYFSETQRNKGNFPGRFSGRQFSNSRSEMNVSTLELGDSALYLCASSQGSDRGRTNEKLFFGSGTQLSVL.

CDR3 amino acids: CASSYEGDEQYF. The CDR3 bases are TGTGCCAGCAGTTACGAGGGGGACGAGCAGTACTTC. The chain uses TRBV6-2 or TRBV6-3 and TRBJ2-7, with D perhaps TRBD1 (6 bases). Trimming stripped 2 bases from V and 5 bases from J, with 7 bases between. The CDR3 contains 12 residues. CDR1 is MNHEY and CDR2 is SVGEGT in the germline V gene.

The chain uses TRBV19 and TRBJ2-5; 8 nucleotides match TRBD1. The CDR3 spans 14 residues. Per germline, CDR1 LNHDA and CDR2 SQIVND (reference sequence). Trimming removed 6 bases from V and 3 bases from J; junction bases left unmatched: 6. The CDR3 coding sequence is TGTGCCAGTAGGAAGACAGGGGCTGAAGAGACCCAGTACTTC. It encodes CASRKTGAEETQYF.

The V and J genes are TRBV5-1 and TRBJ2-1; 11 nucleotides align to TRBD2. In germline, CDR1 is SGHRS, CDR2 YFSETQ. The CDR3 consists of 16 residues. Unmatched junction bases numbered 13, after V lost 6 bases and J lost 8 bases. The CDR3 bases are TGCGCCAGCACCCCGACCGTAGCGGGGGGGCGCTATGAGCAGTTCTTC. Translation: CASTPTVAGGRYEQFF.

CDR3 sequence reads: CAIHPGLLSTGELFF. The DNA for the CDR3 is TGTGCCATCCATCCGGGACTCCTTTCCACCGGGGAGCTGTTTTTT. The genes are TRBV6-5 and TRBJ2-2, with D tentatively TRBD2 (6 bases). Trimming took 10 bases from V and 4 from J, leaving 19 bases between them. The germline V gene has CDR1 MNHEY and CDR2 SVGAGI. The CDR3 is 15 residues long.